This TCR beta chain is drawn from a study of chemoradiotherapy in HPV16-positive cancers. Study-wide background: A couple of HPV16-positive patients' cells yielded candidate HPV-specific clones and common motifs.

Remarks on this clone: Its cognate antigen is unknown.

Here immunoSEQ multiplex PCR was the method, and the copy in TCRdb shows in-frame clones only, minus some. In the table there are approximately 5,000 clones, around four fifths of which are singletons. Study results and caveats: The functional HPV-specific definition rests on just a couple of HPV16-positive patients. Candidate HPV-specific clones and E7-related TCR motifs grew in tumor during treatment.

The CDR3 is made up of 13 amino acids. J lost 13 bases, V lost 6 bases, and 8 bases had no gene match. Germline assignment: CDR1 LNHDA and CDR2 SQIVND (reference sequence). The chain is built from TRBV19 and TRBJ1-4, with 10 bases aligning to TRBD1. Sample collection occurred from a patient who underwent chemoradiotherapy. This receptor was taken from a human donor with HPV-associated anogenital cancer. CDR3 coding DNA: TGTGCCAGTAGCACCCGAGGACAGGGGGGACTGTTTTTT. Translating it yields CASSTRGQGGLFF.